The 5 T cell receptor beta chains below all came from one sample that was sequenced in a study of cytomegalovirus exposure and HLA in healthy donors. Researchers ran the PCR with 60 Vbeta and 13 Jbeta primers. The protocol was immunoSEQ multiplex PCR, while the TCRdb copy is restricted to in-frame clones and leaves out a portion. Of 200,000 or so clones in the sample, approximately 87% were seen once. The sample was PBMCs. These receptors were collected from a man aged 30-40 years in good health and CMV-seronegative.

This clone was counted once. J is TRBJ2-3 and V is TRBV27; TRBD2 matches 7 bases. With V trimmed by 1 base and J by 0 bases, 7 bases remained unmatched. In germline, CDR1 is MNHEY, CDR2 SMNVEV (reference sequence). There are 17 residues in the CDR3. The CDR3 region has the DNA TGTGCCAGCAGTTTATTGGCTAGCGGACCAAGCACAGATACGCAGTATTTT. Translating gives CASSLLASGPSTDTQYF.

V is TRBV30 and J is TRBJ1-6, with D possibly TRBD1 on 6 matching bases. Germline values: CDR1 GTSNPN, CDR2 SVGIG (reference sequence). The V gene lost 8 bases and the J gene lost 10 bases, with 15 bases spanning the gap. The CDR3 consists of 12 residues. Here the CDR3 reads CAQGRGESPLHF. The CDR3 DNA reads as TGTGCCCAAGGCAGGGGAGAATCACCCCTCCACTTT.

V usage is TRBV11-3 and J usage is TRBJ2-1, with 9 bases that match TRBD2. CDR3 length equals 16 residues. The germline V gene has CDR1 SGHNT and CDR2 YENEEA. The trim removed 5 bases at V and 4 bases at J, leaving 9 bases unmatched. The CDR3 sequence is CASSLGGGLAYNEQFF. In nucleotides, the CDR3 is TGTGCCAGCAGCCTCGGGGGAGGACTAGCGTACAATGAGCAGTTCTTC.

DNA for the CDR3: TGCGCCAGCAGCCAAGTGGAGGGACAGGGAAGGGATGGCTACACCTTC. It encodes CASSQVEGQGRDGYTF. V is TRBV4-1 and J is TRBJ1-2, with 9 bases matching TRBD1. The CDR3 totals 16 residues. Germline CDR1 and CDR2: MGHRA and YSYEKL. Trimming cost V 1 base and J 6 bases; bases outside gene matches: 9.

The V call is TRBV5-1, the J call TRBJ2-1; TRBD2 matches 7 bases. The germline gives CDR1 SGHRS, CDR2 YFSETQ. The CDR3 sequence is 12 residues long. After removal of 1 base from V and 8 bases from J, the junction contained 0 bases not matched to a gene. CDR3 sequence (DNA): TGCGCCAGCAGCTTGACTAGCGATGAGCAGTTCTTC. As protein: CASSLTSDEQFF. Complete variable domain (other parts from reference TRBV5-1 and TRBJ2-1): KAGVTQTPRYLIKTRGQQVTLSCSPISGHRSVSWYQQTPGQGLQFLFEYFSETQRNKGNFPGRFSGRQFSNSRSEMNVSTLELGDSALYLCASSLTSDEQFFGPGTRLTVL.